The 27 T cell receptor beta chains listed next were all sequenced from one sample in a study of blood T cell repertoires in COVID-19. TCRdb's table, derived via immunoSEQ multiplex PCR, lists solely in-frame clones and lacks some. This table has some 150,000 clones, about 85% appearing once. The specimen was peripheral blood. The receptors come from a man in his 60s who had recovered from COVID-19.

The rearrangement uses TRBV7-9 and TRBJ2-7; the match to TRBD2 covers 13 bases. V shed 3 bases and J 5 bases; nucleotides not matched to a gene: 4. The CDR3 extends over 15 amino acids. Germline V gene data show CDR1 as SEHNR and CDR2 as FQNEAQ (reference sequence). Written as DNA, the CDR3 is TGTGCCAGCAGCTTGACTAGCGGGGGGATCCACGAGCAGTACTTC. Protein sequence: CASSLTSGGIHEQYF.

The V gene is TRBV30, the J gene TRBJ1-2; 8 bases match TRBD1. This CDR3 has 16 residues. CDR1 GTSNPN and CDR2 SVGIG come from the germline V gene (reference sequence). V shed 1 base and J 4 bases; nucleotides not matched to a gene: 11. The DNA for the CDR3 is TGTGCCTGGAGTGGCTTGACAGGGGCAGCACTCTATGGCTACACCTTC. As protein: CAWSGLTGAALYGYTF.

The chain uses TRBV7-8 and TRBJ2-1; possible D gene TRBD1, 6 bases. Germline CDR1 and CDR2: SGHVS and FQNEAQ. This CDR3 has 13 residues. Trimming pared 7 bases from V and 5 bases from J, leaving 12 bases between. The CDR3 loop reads CASNAQGNNEQFF. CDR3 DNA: TGTGCCAGCAACGCCCAGGGGAACAATGAGCAGTTCTTC.

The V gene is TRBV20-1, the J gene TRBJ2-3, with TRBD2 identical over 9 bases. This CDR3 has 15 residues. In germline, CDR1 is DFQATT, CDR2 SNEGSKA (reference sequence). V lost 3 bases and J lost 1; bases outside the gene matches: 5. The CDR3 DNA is TGCAGTGCTAGTAGAGCGGGGGGCCGCACAGATACGCAGTATTTT. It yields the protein CSASRAGGRTDTQYF.

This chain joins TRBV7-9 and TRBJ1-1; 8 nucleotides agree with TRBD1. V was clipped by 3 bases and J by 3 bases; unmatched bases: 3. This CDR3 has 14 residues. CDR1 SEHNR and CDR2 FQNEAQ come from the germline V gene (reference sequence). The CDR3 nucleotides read TGTGCCAGCAGCTTCAGGGGGCAGGACACTGAAGCTTTCTTT. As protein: CASSFRGQDTEAFF.

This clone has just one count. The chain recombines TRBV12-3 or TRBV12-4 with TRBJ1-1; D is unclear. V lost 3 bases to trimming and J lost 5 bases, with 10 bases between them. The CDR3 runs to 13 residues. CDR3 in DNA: TGTGCCAGCAGTTTTGGGAGGGCGACTGAAGCTTTCTTT. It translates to CASSFGRATEAFF.

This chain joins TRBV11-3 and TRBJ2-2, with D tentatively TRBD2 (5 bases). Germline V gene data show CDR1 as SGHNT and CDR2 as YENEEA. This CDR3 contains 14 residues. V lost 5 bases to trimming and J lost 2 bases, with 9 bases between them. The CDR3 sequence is CASSAGLNTGELFF. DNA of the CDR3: TGTGCCAGCAGCGCGGGTCTTAACACCGGGGAGCTGTTTTTT.

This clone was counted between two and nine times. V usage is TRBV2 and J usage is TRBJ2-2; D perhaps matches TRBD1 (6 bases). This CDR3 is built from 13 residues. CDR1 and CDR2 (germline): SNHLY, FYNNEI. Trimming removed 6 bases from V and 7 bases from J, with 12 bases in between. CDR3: CASSKGQHGELFF. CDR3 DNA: TGTGCCAGCAGCAAGGGACAACACGGGGAGCTGTTTTTT.

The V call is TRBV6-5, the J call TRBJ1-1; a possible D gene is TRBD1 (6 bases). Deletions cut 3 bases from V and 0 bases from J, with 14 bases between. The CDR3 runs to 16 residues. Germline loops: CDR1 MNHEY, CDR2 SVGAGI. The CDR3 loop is CASSYRGGALNTEAFF. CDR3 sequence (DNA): TGTGCCAGCAGTTATCGGGGGGGGGCATTGAACACTGAAGCTTTCTTT.

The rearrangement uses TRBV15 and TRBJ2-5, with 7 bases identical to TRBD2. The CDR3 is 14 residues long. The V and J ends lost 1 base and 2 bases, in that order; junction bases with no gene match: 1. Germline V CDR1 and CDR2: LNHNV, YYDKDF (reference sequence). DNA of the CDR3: TGTGCCACCAGCAGAGGCGGGGGACAAGAGACCCAGTACTTC. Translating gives CATSRGGGQETQYF.

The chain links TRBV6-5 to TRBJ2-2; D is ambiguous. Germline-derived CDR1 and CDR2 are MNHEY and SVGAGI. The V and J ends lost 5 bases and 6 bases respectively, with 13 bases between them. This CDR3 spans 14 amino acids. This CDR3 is CASSNQQVAGELFF. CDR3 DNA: TGTGCCAGCAGTAACCAGCAGGTCGCCGGGGAGCTGTTTTTT.

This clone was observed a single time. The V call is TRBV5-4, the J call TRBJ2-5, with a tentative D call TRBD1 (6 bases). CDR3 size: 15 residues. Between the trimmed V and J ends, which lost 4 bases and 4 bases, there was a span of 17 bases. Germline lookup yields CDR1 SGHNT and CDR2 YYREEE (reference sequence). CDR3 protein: CASSNNRASGETQYF. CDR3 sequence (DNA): TGTGCCAGCAGCAACAACAGGGCGTCAGGAGAGACCCAGTACTTC.

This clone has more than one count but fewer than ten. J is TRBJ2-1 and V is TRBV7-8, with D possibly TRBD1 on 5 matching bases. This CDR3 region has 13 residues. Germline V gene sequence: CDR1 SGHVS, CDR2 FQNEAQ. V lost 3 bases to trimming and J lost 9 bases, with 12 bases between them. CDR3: CASSLGTGGEQFF. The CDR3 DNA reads TGTGCCAGCAGCTTGGGAACAGGCGGTGAGCAGTTCTTC. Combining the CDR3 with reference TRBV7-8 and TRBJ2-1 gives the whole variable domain GAGVSQSPRYKVAKRGQDVALRCDPISGHVSLFWYQQALGQGPEFLTYFQNEAQLDKSGLPSDRFFAERPEGSVSTLKIQRTQQEDSAVYLCASSLGTGGEQFFGPGTRLTVL.

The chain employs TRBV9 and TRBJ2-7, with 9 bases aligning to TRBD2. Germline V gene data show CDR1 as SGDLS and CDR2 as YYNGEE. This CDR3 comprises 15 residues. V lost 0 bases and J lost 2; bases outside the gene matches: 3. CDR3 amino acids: CASSVASGGTYEQYF. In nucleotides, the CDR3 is TGTGCCAGCAGCGTAGCCAGCGGGGGGACCTACGAGCAGTACTTC.

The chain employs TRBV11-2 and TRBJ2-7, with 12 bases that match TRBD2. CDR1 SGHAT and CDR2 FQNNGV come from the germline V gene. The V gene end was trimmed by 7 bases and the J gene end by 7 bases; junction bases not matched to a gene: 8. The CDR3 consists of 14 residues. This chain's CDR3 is CASTQGTSGWEQYF. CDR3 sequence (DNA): TGTGCCAGCACCCAAGGGACTAGCGGGTGGGAGCAGTACTTC.

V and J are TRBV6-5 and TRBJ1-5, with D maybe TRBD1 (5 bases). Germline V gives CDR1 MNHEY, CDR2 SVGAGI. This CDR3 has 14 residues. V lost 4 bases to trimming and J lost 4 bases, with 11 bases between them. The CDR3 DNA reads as TGTGCCAGCAGTTCGAACCGGGGGAATCAGCCCCAGCATTTT. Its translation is CASSSNRGNQPQHF.

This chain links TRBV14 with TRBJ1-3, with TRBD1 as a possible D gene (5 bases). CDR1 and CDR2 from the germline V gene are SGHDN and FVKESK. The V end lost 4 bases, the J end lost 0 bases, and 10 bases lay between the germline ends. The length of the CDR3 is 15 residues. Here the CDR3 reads CASSLLGVSGNTIYF. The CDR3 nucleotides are TGTGCCAGCAGCCTTCTAGGGGTCTCTGGAAACACCATATATTTT.

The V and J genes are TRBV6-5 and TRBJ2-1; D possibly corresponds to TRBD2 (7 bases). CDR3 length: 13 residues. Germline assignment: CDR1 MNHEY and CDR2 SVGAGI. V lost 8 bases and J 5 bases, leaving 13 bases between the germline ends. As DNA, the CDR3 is TGTGCCAGCGTCGGGGGGCTCAACAATGAGCAGTTCTTC. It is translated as CASVGGLNNEQFF.

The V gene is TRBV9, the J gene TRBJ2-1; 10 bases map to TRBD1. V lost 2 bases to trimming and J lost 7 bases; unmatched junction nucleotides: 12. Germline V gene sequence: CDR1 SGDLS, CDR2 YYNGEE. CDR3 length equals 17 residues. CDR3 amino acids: CASSVEPDRGLRNEQFF. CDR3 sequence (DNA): TGTGCCAGCAGCGTCGAACCTGACAGGGGGCTAAGGAATGAGCAGTTCTTC.

Here the CDR3 reads CASRVAGGLSEAFF. The DNA for the CDR3 is TGTGCCAGTAGGGTAGCAGGGGGCTTGTCTGAAGCTTTCTTT. V is TRBV19 and J is TRBJ1-1; TRBD1 matches at 8 bases. Per germline, CDR1 LNHDA and CDR2 SQIVND (reference sequence). The V and J ends lost 6 bases and 6 bases, in that order; junction bases with no gene match: 9. The CDR3 is made up of 14 amino acids.

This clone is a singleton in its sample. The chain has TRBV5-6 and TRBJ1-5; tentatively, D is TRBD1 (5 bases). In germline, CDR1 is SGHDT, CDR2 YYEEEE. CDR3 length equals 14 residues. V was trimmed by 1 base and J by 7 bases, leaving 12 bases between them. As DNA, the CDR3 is TGTGCCAGCAGCTTGATGGGGGGGATGCAGCCCCAGCATTTT. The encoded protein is CASSLMGGMQPQHF.

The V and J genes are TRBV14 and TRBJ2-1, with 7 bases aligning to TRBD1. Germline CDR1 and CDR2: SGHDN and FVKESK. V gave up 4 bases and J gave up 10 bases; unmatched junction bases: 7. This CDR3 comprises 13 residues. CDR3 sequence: CASSRRQGGEQFF. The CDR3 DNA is TGTGCCAGCAGCCGCCGACAGGGCGGGGAGCAGTTCTTC.

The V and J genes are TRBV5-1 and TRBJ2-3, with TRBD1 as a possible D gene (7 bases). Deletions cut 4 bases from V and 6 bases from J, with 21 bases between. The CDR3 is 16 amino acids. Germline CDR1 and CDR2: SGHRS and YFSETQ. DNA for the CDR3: TGCGCCAGCAGCCCCATACACAGGGGAGGTAGGGATACGCAGTATTTT. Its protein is CASSPIHRGGRDTQYF.

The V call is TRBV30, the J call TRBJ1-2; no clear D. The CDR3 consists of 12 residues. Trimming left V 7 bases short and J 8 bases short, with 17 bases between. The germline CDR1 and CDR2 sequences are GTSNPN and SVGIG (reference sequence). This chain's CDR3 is CALDPGELGYTF. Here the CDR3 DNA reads TGTGCCTTGGACCCCGGGGAATTAGGCTACACCTTC.

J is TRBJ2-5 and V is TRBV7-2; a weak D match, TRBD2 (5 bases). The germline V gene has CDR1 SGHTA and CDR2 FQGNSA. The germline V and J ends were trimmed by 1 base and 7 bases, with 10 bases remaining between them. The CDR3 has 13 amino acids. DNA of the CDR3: TGTGCCAGCAGCTTAGGGCCTGAGGGGACCCAGTACTTC. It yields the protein CASSLGPEGTQYF.

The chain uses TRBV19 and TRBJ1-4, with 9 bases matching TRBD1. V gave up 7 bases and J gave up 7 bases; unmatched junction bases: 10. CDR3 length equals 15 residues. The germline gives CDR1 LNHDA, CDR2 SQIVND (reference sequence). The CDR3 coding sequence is TGTGCCAGTACCCTGGGGGGACAGGGTTCTGAAAAACTGTTTTTT. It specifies CASTLGGQGSEKLFF.

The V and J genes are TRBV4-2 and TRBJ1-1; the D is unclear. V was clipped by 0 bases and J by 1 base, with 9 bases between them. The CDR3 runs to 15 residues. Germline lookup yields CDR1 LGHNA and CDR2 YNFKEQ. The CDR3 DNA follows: TGTGCCAGCAGCCAAGAGTCAGGAGGGAACACTGAAGCTTTCTTT. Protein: CASSQESGGNTEAFF.